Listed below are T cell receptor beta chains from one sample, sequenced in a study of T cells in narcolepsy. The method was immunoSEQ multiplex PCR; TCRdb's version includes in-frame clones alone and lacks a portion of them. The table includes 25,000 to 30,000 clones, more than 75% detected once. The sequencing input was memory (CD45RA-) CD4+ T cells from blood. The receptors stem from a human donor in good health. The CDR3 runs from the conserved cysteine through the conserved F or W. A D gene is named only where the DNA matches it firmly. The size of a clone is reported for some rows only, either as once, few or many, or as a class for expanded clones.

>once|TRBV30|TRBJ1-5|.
CAWSVSHSNQPQHF
TGTGCCTGGAGTGTAAGCCATAGCAATCAGCCCCAGCATTTT
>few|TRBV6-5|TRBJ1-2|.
CASRVGALKGYTF
TGTGCCAGCAGGGTTGGGGCCCTGAAAGGCTACACCTTC
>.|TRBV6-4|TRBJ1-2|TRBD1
CASSVGTGGSNYGYTF
TGTGCCAGCAGTGTTGGGACAGGGGGGTCGAACTATGGCTACACCTTC
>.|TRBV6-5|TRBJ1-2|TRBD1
CASSLTGAGGYTF
TGTGCCAGCAGTCTGACAGGGGCTGGGGGCTACACCTTC
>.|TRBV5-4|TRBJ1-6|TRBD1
CASSVDRGSNSPLHF
TGTGCCAGCAGCGTGGACAGGGGAAGTAATTCACCCCTCCACTTT
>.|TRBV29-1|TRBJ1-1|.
CSVKFGGKYTEAFF
TGCAGCGTTAAATTTGGGGGGAAGTACACTGAAGCTTTCTTT
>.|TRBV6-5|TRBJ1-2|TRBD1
CASSYNPQGASGYTF
TGTGCCAGCAGTTACAACCCTCAGGGGGCGAGTGGCTACACCTTC
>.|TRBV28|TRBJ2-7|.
CASSLGLSEQYF
TGTGCCAGCAGTCTAGGACTCAGCGAGCAGTACTTC
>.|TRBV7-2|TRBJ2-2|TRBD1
CASSLAGQGTGELFF
TGTGCCAGCAGCTTAGCCGGACAGGGGACCGGGGAGCTGTTTTTT
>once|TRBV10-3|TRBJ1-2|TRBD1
CAGGQGNYGYTF
TGTGCCGGGGGACAGGGCAACTATGGCTACACCTTC
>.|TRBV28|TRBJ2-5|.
CASSLSLTVGTQYF
TGTGCCAGCAGTTTATCCCTAACCGTTGGTACCCAGTACTTC
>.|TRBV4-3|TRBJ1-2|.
CASSQTAHYGYTF
TGCGCCAGCAGCCAGACAGCCCACTATGGCTACACCTTC
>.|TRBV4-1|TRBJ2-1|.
CASSLRGDNEQFF
TGCGCCAGCAGCCTGCGGGGAGACAATGAGCAGTTCTTC
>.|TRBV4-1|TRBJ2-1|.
CASSQLGTGRAINEQFF
TGCGCCAGCAGCCAACTGGGAACAGGGAGGGCGATCAATGAGCAGTTCTTC
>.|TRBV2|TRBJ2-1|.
CASSVGYNEQFF
TGTGCCAGCAGTGTGGGTTACAATGAGCAGTTCTTC
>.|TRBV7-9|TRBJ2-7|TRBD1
CASRGDSYEQYF
TGTGCCAGCAGAGGGGACAGCTACGAGCAGTACTTC
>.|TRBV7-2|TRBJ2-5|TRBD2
CASKRGGTSGAQETQYF
TGTGCCAGCAAAAGAGGTGGGACTAGCGGGGCGCAAGAGACCCAGTACTTC
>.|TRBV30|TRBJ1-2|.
CAWNPGSVGRGGYTF
TGTGCCTGGAATCCAGGGTCGGTTGGTAGAGGAGGCTACACCTTC
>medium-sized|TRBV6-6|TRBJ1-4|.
CASSNSGQVNEKLFF
TGTGCCAGCAGCAATTCGGGACAAGTCAATGAAAAACTGTTTTTT
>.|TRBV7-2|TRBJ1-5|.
CASSLDSGGNQPQHF
TGTGCCAGCAGCTTAGACAGTGGGGGCAATCAGCCCCAGCATTTT
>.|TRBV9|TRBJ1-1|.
CASSVAGSQSEAFF
TGTGCCAGCAGCGTAGCGGGCAGTCAATCTGAAGCTTTCTTT
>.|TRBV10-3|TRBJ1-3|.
CAIGTPGFGNTIYF
TGTGCCATAGGGACCCCGGGGTTTGGAAACACCATATATTTT
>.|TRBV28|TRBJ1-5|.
CASSLESLDQPQHF
TGTGCCAGCAGTTTAGAATCCCTCGATCAGCCCCAGCATTTT
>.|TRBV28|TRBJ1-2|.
CASSPPGRGNYGYTF
TGTGCCAGCAGTCCCCCTGGCAGGGGTAACTATGGCTACACCTTC
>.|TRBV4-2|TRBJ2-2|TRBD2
CASSPSLAGGVNTGELFF
TGTGCCAGCAGCCCAAGTTTAGCGGGGGGAGTGAACACCGGGGAGCTGTTTTTT
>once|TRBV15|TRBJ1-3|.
CATSRDRGPSGNTIYF
TGTGCCACCAGCAGAGATCGGGGGCCTTCTGGAAACACCATATATTTT
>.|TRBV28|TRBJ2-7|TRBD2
CASRGLAAYEQYF
TGTGCCAGCCGCGGACTAGCGGCCTACGAGCAGTACTTC
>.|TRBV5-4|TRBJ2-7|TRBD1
CASSRTGASSYEQYF
TGTGCCAGCAGCCGGACAGGGGCCAGCTCCTACGAGCAGTACTTC
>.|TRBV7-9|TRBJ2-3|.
CASGLGQYTDTQYF
TGTGCCAGTGGACTTGGACAGTACACAGATACGCAGTATTTT
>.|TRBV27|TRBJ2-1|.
CASSLARGSEYNEQFF
TGTGCCAGCAGTTTAGCGAGAGGTTCGGAATACAATGAGCAGTTCTTC
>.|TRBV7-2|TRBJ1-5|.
CASSPNWGQPQHF
TGTGCCAGCAGCCCCAATTGGGGTCAGCCCCAGCATTTT
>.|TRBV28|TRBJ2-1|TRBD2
CASTSGSYNEQFF
TGTGCCAGCACTAGCGGATCCTACAATGAGCAGTTCTTC
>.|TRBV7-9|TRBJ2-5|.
CASSLAVKDATQYF
TGTGCCAGCAGCTTAGCCGTAAAGGACGCGACCCAGTACTTC
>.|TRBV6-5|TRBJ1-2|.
CASSFLSGNIYGYTF
TGTGCCAGCAGTTTCCTCTCGGGGAACATCTATGGCTACACCTTC
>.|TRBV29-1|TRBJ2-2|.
CSVNKGGPGELFF
TGCAGCGTCAACAAGGGGGGGCCCGGGGAGCTGTTTTTT
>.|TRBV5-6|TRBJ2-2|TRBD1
CASSLPGQVTGELFF
TGTGCCAGCAGCTTGCCCGGACAGGTGACCGGGGAGCTGTTTTTT